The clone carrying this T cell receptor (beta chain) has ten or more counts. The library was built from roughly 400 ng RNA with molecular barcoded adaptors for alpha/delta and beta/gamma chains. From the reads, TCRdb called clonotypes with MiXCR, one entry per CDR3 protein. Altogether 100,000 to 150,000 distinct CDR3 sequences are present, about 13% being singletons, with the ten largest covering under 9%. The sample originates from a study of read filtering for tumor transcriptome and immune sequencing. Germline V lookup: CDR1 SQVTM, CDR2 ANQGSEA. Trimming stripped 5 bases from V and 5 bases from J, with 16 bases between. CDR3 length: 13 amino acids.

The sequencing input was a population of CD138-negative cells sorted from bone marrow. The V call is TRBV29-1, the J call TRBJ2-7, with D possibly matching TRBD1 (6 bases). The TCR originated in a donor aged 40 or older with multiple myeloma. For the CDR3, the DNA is TGCAGCGTTCGAGGCAGGGGCGTTCACGAGCAGTACTTC. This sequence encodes CSVRGRGVHEQYF.